This T cell receptor beta chain was captured in a study of T cell responses to AZD1222 COVID-19 vaccine. Turning to the study itself: Second-dose schedules of about 4 or about 12 weeks were combined.

Findings and limits, study-wide: Two AZD1222 doses significantly raised spike-specific TCR breadth and depth over controls. White British donors predominated, females outnumbered males, and clonal diversity was possibly underestimated. Spike was spanned by vaccine-associated CD4 TCRs, with dominance at 160-218 and 743-854.

Profiling relied on immunoSEQ multiplex PCR, and the TCRdb table lists in-frame clones only, not all of them. The data show some 180,000 clones, 70% to 90% seen once. Concerning this clone itself: Its antigen is still unknown.

This CDR3 contains 18 residues. The germline CDR1 and CDR2 sequences are SEHNR and FQNEAQ (reference sequence). The V gene end was trimmed by 5 bases and the J gene end by 0 bases; junction bases not matched to a gene: 11. Sequenced material: peripheral blood, taken on day 0 of AZD1222 vaccination. The J gene is TRBJ1-3, the V gene TRBV7-9; 9 bases map to TRBD1. The sequence came from an adult in good health. CDR3 region: CASSPQTGQGSSGNTIYF. In DNA, the CDR3 is TGTGCCAGCAGCCCGCAAACTGGACAGGGGAGCTCTGGAAACACCATATATTTT.